A single sample gave rise to the 20 T cell receptor beta chains below, sequenced in a study of early T cells in non-severe SARS-CoV-2 infection. A single record per CDR3 protein comes from TCRdb applying MiXCR to the 5' RACE reads. The sample has 75,000 to 100,000 distinct CDR3 sequences; over 15% are singletons. Sequencing was carried out using whole blood. These receptors were collected from an adult who was a healthcare worker with PCR-confirmed SARS-CoV-2 infection or an uninfected control (not recorded which).

This clonotype was seen a few times. The genes are TRBV25-1 and TRBJ2-7; D might be TRBD1 or TRBD2, each matching 6 bases. In germline, CDR1 is MGHDK, CDR2 SYGVNS. There are 16 residues in the CDR3. Trimming stripped 0 bases from V and 2 bases from J, with 14 bases between. This chain's CDR3 is CASSEYRSGATYEQYF. CDR3 nucleotide sequence: TGTGCCAGCAGTGAATACCGGTCGGGGGCGACCTACGAGCAGTACTTC.

This clonotype was picked up many times. This chain joins TRBV11-2 and TRBJ2-1; D might be TRBD1 (6 bases). The ends were cut back, 4 bases at V and 1 base at J, with 14 bases in the middle. CDR1 and CDR2 (germline): SGHAT, FQNNGV. CDR3 length: 16 residues. The CDR3 here is CASSSLGGASYNEQFF. The CDR3 DNA is TGTGCCAGCAGCTCTTTAGGGGGAGCTTCCTACAATGAGCAGTTCTTC.

DNA of the CDR3: TGCAGCGTTCGCGAGGTTCGGATAGGGGCAGGGCTTCACTACGAGCAGTACTTC. This encodes CSVREVRIGAGLHYEQYF. This rearrangement joins TRBV29-1 to TRBJ2-7, with D possibly TRBD1 on 5 matching bases. This CDR3 is built from 18 residues. Trimming took 5 bases from V and 3 from J, leaving 29 bases between them. Germline V gene lookup returns CDR1 SQVTM and CDR2 ANQGSEA.

This clonotype occurred a few times. The gene calls are TRBV15 and TRBJ2-1; no definite D call. The CDR3 has 12 residues. The ends were cut back, 8 bases at V and 3 bases at J, with 8 bases in the middle. Germline CDR1 reads LNHNV; CDR2 reads YYDKDF (reference sequence). The CDR3 DNA reads TGTGCCACCGGCTCGCTCTACAATGAGCAGTTCTTC. This gives the protein CATGSLYNEQFF.

This clonotype was detected ten times or more. The CDR3 spells CASSPPGQVDYNEQFF. The CDR3 nucleotides read TGTGCCAGCAGTCCACCTGGACAGGTTGACTACAATGAGCAGTTCTTC. The rearrangement uses TRBV6-2 or TRBV6-3 and TRBJ2-1, with 7 bases lining up with TRBD1. The length of the CDR3 is 16 residues. Germline CDR1 is MNHEY and CDR2 is SVGEGT. The V gene end was trimmed by 5 bases and the J gene end by 3 bases; junction bases not matched to a gene: 10.

In its sample, this clonotype was seen many times. The chain recombines TRBV11-2 with TRBJ2-7; TRBD1 matches 8 bases. With V trimmed by 5 bases and J by 7 bases, 13 bases remained unmatched. Germline V gives CDR1 SGHAT, CDR2 FQNNGV. This CDR3 spans 15 amino acids. In DNA, the CDR3 is TGTGCCAGCAGCGAGTCGGAGACAGGGGCCTGGGAGCAGTACTTC. Translated, it gives CASSESETGAWEQYF.

This chain joins TRBV6-6 and TRBJ1-2; D perhaps matches TRBD1 (5 bases). Germline V lookup: CDR1 MNHNY, CDR2 SVGAGI (reference sequence). This CDR3 has 12 amino acids. Trimming removed 6 bases from V and 8 bases from J, with 13 bases in between. The CDR3 sequence: CASSPQGNGYTF. The CDR3 region has the DNA TGTGCCAGCAGCCCTCAGGGTAACGGCTACACCTTC.

Many counts were recorded for this clonotype. This chain joins TRBV5-1 and TRBJ2-7; D may correspond to TRBD1 or TRBD2 (5 bases each). Trimming removed 3 bases at V and 7 bases at J, with 8 bases between. Germline values: CDR1 SGHRS, CDR2 YFSETQ. This CDR3 comprises 11 residues. CDR3 amino acids: CASSSGGEQYF. CDR3 in DNA: TGCGCCAGCAGCTCTGGGGGAGAGCAGTACTTC.

The rearrangement links TRBV18 to TRBJ2-1; D is possibly TRBD2 (6 bases). The CDR3 sequence is 14 residues long. The ends were cut back, 3 bases at V and 8 bases at J, with 14 bases in the middle. Germline lookup yields CDR1 KGHSH and CDR2 LQKENI. CDR3 sequence reads: CASSPGGSMHEQFF. In DNA form, the CDR3 reads TGTGCCAGCTCACCGGGAGGAAGTATGCATGAGCAGTTCTTC.

The V call is TRBV5-1, the J call TRBJ2-4; possible D gene TRBD1, 5 bases. V was cut by 3 bases and J by 2 bases, with 15 bases left in between. CDR3 size: 16 residues. Germline loops: CDR1 SGHRS, CDR2 YFSETQ. Here the CDR3 DNA reads TGCGCCAGCAGCTCCTTAACACAGGAAACCAAAAACATTCAGTACTTC. This translates into CASSSLTQETKNIQYF.

The chain employs TRBV12-3 or TRBV12-4 and TRBJ2-2; 10 bases align to TRBD2. The CDR3 has 14 amino acids. V gave up 5 bases and J gave up 4 bases; unmatched junction bases: 1. The CDR3 sequence is CASSTSGVTGELFF. The CDR3 coding sequence is TGTGCCAGCAGTACTAGCGGGGTCACCGGGGAGCTGTTTTTT.

The rearrangement links TRBV6-2 or TRBV6-3 to TRBJ2-6, with 7 nucleotides matching TRBD1. The CDR3 sequence is 20 residues long. Looked up from germline, CDR1 is MNHEY and CDR2 is SVGEGT. After removal of 6 bases from V and 0 bases from J, the junction contained 17 bases not matched to a gene. As DNA, the CDR3 is TGTGCCAGCAGAACTGCCCAAAGACAGGGAACCCCCTCTGGGGCCAACGTCCTGACTTTC. Amino acids: CASRTAQRQGTPSGANVLTF.

This clonotype showed up just a few times. This chain connects TRBV6-5 to TRBJ2-1; 8 bases are a match to TRBD1. With 5 bases clipped from V and 5 bases from J, the junction kept 8 bases outside the gene matches. This CDR3 region has 15 residues. Germline V lookup: CDR1 MNHEY, CDR2 SVGAGI. The CDR3 DNA follows: TGTGCCAGCAGTGCCCGGGACAGGTGGGACAATGAGCAGTTCTTC. Its translation: CASSARDRWDNEQFF.

This clonotype was recorded at least ten times. This chain uses TRBV7-9 with TRBJ1-2; D gene unclear. The V and J ends lost 3 bases and 3 bases respectively, with 11 bases between them. Germline V lookup: CDR1 SEHNR, CDR2 FQNEAQ (reference sequence). There are 14 residues in the CDR3. As DNA, the CDR3 is TGTGCCAGCAGCTTTTACCCTGAGTACTATGGCTACACCTTC. It specifies CASSFYPEYYGYTF.

This clonotype occurred a few times. This rearrangement joins TRBV12-3 or TRBV12-4 to TRBJ1-1; D unresolved. V gave up 7 bases and J gave up 1 base, with 13 bases separating them. CDR3 length: 14 amino acids. CDR3 loop: CASTPSVRNTEAFF. In nucleotides, the CDR3 is TGTGCCAGCACCCCGTCAGTGAGGAACACTGAAGCTTTCTTT.

The chain employs TRBV29-1 and TRBJ1-2; 8 positions match TRBD1. Trimming took 6 bases from V and 4 from J; bases not matched to a gene: 7. The CDR3 is 13 residues long. Germline CDR1 is SQVTM and CDR2 is ANQGSEA. The CDR3 DNA reads as TGCAGCGTAAGGACAGGGCCGGGCTATGGCTACACCTTC. The encoded protein is CSVRTGPGYGYTF.

This clonotype was seen only a few times. J is TRBJ1-1 and V is TRBV5-4, with 11 bases that match TRBD1. Trimming at V came to 3 bases and at J to 5 bases, leaving 9 bases not matched to a gene. The CDR3 runs to 16 residues. The germline V gene encodes CDR1 SGHNT and CDR2 YYREEE (reference sequence). The CDR3 nucleotides are TGTGCCAGCAGCTCAAGGACAGGGGGCGCGAGGACTGAAGCTTTCTTT. Translated, it gives CASSSRTGGARTEAFF.

This clonotype was detected only a few times. This rearrangement joins TRBV29-1 to TRBJ2-3; TRBD2 agrees at 12 bases. The CDR3 contains 21 residues. The germline gives CDR1 SQVTM, CDR2 ANQGSEA. The J segment lost 0 bases and the V segment lost 3 bases, leaving 19 bases of the junction unmatched. CDR3 residues: CSVDGRDGRSSGGASTDTQYF. CDR3 in DNA: TGCAGCGTTGATGGGCGTGATGGGCGGTCTAGCGGGGGGGCCAGCACAGATACGCAGTATTTT.

This clonotype was recorded a few times. The chain combines TRBV20-1 with TRBJ2-7; D unresolved. This CDR3 has 15 residues. The V gene lost 0 bases and the J gene lost 0 bases, with 12 bases spanning the gap. Germline V gene data show CDR1 as DFQATT and CDR2 as SNEGSKA (reference sequence). CDR3 in DNA: TGCAGTGCTAGAGATTTACAAGAAAGCTCCTACGAGCAGTACTTC. It yields the protein CSARDLQESSYEQYF.

The chain combines TRBV12-3 or TRBV12-4 with TRBJ2-7; maybe TRBD1 (6 bases). Trimming shortened V by 4 bases and J by 5 bases, and 15 bases separated the two germline ends. The CDR3 is made up of 14 amino acids. CDR3 in DNA: TGTGCCAGCAGTTACGACAGGTCTAGGGACGAGCAGTACTTC. Amino acids: CASSYDRSRDEQYF.